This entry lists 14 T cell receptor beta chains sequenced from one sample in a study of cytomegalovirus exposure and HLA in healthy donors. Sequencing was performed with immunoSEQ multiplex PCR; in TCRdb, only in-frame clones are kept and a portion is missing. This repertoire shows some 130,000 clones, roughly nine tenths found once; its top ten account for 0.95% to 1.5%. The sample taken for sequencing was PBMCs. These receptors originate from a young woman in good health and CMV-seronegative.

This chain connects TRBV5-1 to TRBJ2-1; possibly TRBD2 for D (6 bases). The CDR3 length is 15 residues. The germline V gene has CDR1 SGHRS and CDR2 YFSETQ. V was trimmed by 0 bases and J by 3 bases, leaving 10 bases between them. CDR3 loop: CASSLGDLIYNEQFF. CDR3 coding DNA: TGCGCCAGCAGCTTGGGGGACTTGATCTACAATGAGCAGTTCTTC. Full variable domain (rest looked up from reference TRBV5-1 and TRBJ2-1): KAGVTQTPRYLIKTRGQQVTLSCSPISGHRSVSWYQQTPGQGLQFLFEYFSETQRNKGNFPGRFSGRQFSNSRSEMNVSTLELGDSALYLCASSLGDLIYNEQFFGPGTRLTVL.

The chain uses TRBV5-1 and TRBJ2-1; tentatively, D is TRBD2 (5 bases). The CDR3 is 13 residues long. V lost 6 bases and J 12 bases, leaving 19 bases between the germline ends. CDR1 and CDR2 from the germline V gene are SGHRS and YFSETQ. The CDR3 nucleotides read TGCGCCAGCACCGCAACACCAGAGGGTGGGCAGTTCTTC. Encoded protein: CASTATPEGGQFF. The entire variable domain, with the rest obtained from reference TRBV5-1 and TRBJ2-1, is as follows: KAGVTQTPRYLIKTRGQQVTLSCSPISGHRSVSWYQQTPGQGLQFLFEYFSETQRNKGNFPGRFSGRQFSNSRSEMNVSTLELGDSALYLCASTATPEGGQFFGPGTRLTVL.

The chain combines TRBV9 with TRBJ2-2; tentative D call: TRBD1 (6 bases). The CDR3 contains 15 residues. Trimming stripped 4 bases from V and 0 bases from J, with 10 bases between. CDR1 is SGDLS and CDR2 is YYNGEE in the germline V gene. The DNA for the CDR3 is TGTGCCAGCAGCTACAGGGCTACGAACACCGGGGAGCTGTTTTTT. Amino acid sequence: CASSYRATNTGELFF.

CDR3 protein: CASSPTGVGGYTF. The CDR3 nucleotides read TGTGCCAGCAGCCCGACAGGGGTCGGAGGCTACACCTTC. The rearrangement links TRBV6-5 to TRBJ1-2, with 8 nucleotides matching TRBD1. V lost 6 bases to trimming and J lost 8 bases; unmatched junction nucleotides: 8. This CDR3 has 13 residues. Germline V lookup: CDR1 MNHEY, CDR2 SVGAGI.

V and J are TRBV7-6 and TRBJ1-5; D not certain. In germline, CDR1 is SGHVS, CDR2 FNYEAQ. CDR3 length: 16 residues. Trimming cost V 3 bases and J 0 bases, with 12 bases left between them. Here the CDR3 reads CASSLQGGYSNQPQHF. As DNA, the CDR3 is TGTGCCAGCAGCTTGCAAGGCGGATATAGCAATCAGCCCCAGCATTTT.

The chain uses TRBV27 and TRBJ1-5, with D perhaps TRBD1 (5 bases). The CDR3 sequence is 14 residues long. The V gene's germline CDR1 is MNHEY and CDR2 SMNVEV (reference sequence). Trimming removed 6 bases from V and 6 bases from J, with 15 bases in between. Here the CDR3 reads CASSPTQGPQPQHF. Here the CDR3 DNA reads TGTGCCAGCAGCCCTACCCAGGGTCCTCAGCCCCAGCATTTT.

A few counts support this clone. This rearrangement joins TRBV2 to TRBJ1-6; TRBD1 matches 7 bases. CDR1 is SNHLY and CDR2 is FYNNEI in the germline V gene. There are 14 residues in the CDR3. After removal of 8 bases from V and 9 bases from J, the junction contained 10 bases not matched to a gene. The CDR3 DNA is TGTGCCAGCCGCGCGAAGACAGGGTTTTCACCCCTCCACTTT. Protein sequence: CASRAKTGFSPLHF.

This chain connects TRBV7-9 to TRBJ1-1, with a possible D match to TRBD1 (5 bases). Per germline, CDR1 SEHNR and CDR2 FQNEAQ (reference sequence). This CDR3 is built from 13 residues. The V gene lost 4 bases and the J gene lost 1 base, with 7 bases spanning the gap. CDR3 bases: TGTGCCAGCAGCTCGACAGAGAACACTGAAGCTTTCTTT. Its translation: CASSSTENTEAFF.

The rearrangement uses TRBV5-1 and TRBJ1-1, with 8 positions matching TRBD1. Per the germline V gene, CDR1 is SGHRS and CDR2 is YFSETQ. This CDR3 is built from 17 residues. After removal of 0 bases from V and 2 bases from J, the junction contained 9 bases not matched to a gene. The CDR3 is CASSLVRTGRVNTEAFF. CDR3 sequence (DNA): TGCGCCAGCAGCTTGGTTAGGACAGGGAGAGTAAACACTGAAGCTTTCTTT.

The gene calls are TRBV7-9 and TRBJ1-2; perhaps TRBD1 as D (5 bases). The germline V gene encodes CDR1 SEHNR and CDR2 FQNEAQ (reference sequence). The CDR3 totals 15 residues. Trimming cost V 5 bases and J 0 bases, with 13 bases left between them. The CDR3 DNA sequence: TGTGCCAGCAGCCAAACGGGGGAGCCTAACTATGGCTACACCTTC. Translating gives CASSQTGEPNYGYTF.

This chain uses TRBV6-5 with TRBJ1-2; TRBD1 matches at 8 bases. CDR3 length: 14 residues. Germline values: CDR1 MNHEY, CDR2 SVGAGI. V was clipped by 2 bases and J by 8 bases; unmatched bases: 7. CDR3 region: CASSYAVRGRGYTF. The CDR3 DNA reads TGTGCCAGCAGTTACGCGGTCAGGGGGCGAGGCTACACCTTC.

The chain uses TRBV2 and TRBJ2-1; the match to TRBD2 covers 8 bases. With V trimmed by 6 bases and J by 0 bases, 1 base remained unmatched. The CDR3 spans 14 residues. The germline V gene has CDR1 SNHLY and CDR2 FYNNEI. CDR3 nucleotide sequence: TGTGCCAGCAGGGGGACTAGCTCCTACAATGAGCAGTTCTTC. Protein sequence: CASRGTSSYNEQFF.

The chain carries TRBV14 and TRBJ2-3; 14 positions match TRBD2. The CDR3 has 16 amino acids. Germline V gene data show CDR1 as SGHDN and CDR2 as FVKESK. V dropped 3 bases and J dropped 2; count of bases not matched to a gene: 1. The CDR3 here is CASSQGLAGATDTQYF. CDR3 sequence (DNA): TGTGCCAGCAGCCAGGGACTAGCGGGGGCCACAGATACGCAGTATTTT.

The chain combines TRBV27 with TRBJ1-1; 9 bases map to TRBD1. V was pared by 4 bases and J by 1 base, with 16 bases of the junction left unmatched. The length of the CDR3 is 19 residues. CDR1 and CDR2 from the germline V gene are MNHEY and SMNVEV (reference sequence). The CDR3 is CASSSFSVRTDRGNTEAFF. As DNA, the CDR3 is TGTGCCAGCAGTTCTTTTTCTGTAAGGACGGACAGGGGGAACACTGAAGCTTTCTTT.